This TCR beta chain was documented in a study of cytotoxic CD8 clonotypes in ibrutinib-treated CLL. Background on the study: Partial responders approximately 25, complete 2; 12 progressed and around 15 stayed in remission by median roughly 5.5 years. On average, roughly 94,000 productive rearrangements and about 280,000 productive templates per sample. The study's findings and limits: The clonality rise at ibrutinib response reflected private clonotype expansion.

Profiling relied on immunoSEQ multiplex PCR, and the TCRdb table lists in-frame clones only, not all of them. In the table there are tens of thousands of clones, roughly 85% of which are singletons. Note on this clone: No antigen is known for it.

This clonotype originated in a human donor with chronic lymphocytic leukemia. The sample consisted of PBMCs, taken after 24 months of ibrutinib treatment.

CDR3: CASSVSYNEQFF. The CDR3 bases are TGTGCCAGCAGCGTGTCCTACAATGAGCAGTTCTTC. V usage is TRBV9 and J usage is TRBJ2-1; D call uncertain. V lost 2 bases to trimming and J lost 1 base, with 1 base between them. The germline gives CDR1 SGDLS, CDR2 YYNGEE. This CDR3 has 12 residues. Full variable domain (missing parts from reference TRBV9 and TRBJ2-1): DSGVTQTPKHLITATGQRVTLRCSPRSGDLSVYWYQQSLDQGLQFLIQYYNGEERAKGNILERFSAQQFPDLHSELNLSSLELGDSALYFCASSVSYNEQFFGPGTRLTVL.